This is a list of T cell receptor beta chains from one sample in a study of PD-1 blockade in classical Hodgkin lymphoma. Data came from immunoSEQ multiplex PCR; TCRdb stores just in-frame clones and leaves some out. Found here are about 41,000 clones, about 74% of them singletons; the top ten hold approximately 20%. The material sequenced was peripheral blood mononuclear cells (PBMCs), taken at baseline. The receptors stem from a human donor with classical Hodgkin lymphoma. The CDR3 runs from the conserved cysteine through the conserved F or W. The D gene is left open where the match is weak. Size tells how often a clone was seen (once, few, many) or the class of an expanded clone, and some rows leave it out.

d_call clone_size j_call v_call cdr3_nt cdr3_aa
TRBD2 . TRBJ2-1 TRBV27 TGTGCCAGCAGTTTAAGGTCTAGCGGGAGGGCCGAGCAGTTCTTC CASSLRSSGRAEQFF
. . TRBJ2-3 TRBV5-1 TGCGCCAGCAGCAGTTCCCGGCCGGGCACAGATACGCAGTATTTT CASSSSRPGTDTQYF
. . TRBJ2-5 TRBV20-1 TGCAGTGCTCTCCGGACGTCCCAGTACTTC CSALRTSQYF
. . TRBJ1-4 TRBV30 TGTGCCTGGAGTGTAGGCAGTTTTAATGAAAAACTGTTTTTT CAWSVGSFNEKLFF
TRBD1 once TRBJ2-7 TRBV19 TGTGCCAGTAGTACCCGGACAGGAAACTCCTACGAGCAGTACTTC CASSTRTGNSYEQYF
TRBD2 . TRBJ2-1 TRBV7-2 TGTGCCAGCAGCTTAGTGGCGGGAGCATCCAATGAGCAGTTCTTC CASSLVAGASNEQFF
. . TRBJ1-4 TRBV7-9 TGTGCCAGCAGCATAGCCGCAACTAATGAAAAACTGTTTTTT CASSIAATNEKLFF
. . TRBJ1-5 TRBV28 TGTGCCAGCAGTTTACGGATCGGCCAGCCCCAGCATTTT CASSLRIGQPQHF
. . TRBJ1-5 TRBV9 TGTGCCAGCAGCGTAAGGGGTGGCAATCAGCCCCAGCATTTT CASSVRGGNQPQHF
TRBD2 . TRBJ2-7 TRBV5-1 TGCGCCAGCAGCTTGGGACGGCGGGAGGCCACCTACGAGCAGTACTTC CASSLGRREATYEQYF